Following are 16 T cell receptor beta chains from one sample sequenced in a study of OX40 agonist ivuxolimab in advanced cancers. The protocol was immunoSEQ multiplex PCR, while the TCRdb copy is restricted to in-frame clones and leaves out a portion. The sample has about 34,000 clones; nearly 95% are singletons. This sample comprised CD4+ or CD8+ T cells sorted from blood, obtained in a trial of the OX40 agonist ivuxolimab. The receptors shown here come from an adult with an advanced solid tumor such as melanoma, head and neck, liver or kidney cancer.

The V and J genes are TRBV7-8 and TRBJ2-1, with 7 bases identical to TRBD2. The junction had 6 bases not matched to a gene; V was cut back by 0 bases and J by 1 base. The germline gives CDR1 SGHVS, CDR2 FQNEAQ. CDR3 length: 17 residues. This CDR3 is CASSLALAGESYNEQFF. The CDR3 coding sequence is TGTGCCAGCAGCTTAGCGCTCGCGGGAGAATCCTACAATGAGCAGTTCTTC. The complete variable domain, with remaining parts taken from reference TRBV7-8 and TRBJ2-1, reads GAGVSQSPRYKVAKRGQDVALRCDPISGHVSLFWYQQALGQGPEFLTYFQNEAQLDKSGLPSDRFFAERPEGSVSTLKIQRTQQEDSAVYLCASSLALAGESYNEQFFGPGTRLTVL.

This clone appeared a single time. The chain's CDR3 is CASSPIGGQDGTYGYTF. The CDR3 coding sequence is TGTGCCAGCAGCCCCATCGGCGGACAGGACGGAACCTATGGCTACACCTTC. The chain combines TRBV7-9 with TRBJ1-2; 7 positions agree with TRBD1. The CDR3 consists of 17 residues. Germline CDR1 SEHNR, CDR2 FQNEAQ (reference sequence). The trim removed 5 bases at V and 4 bases at J, leaving 16 bases unmatched. Full variable domain (outside the CDR3, taken from reference TRBV7-9 and TRBJ1-2): DTGVSQNPRHKITKRGQNVTFRCDPISEHNRLYWYRQTLGQGPEFLTYFQNEAQLEKSRLLSDRFSAERPKGSFSTLEIQRTEQGDSAMYLCASSPIGGQDGTYGYTFGSGTRLTVV.

The rearrangement joins TRBV2 to TRBJ2-5; no definite D call. Trimming took 4 bases from V and 1 from J, leaving 13 bases between them. Germline CDR1 and CDR2: SNHLY and FYNNEI. The CDR3 runs to 15 residues. This CDR3 is CASSGVMGSQETQYF. As DNA, the CDR3 is TGTGCCAGCAGTGGGGTTATGGGGTCCCAAGAGACCCAGTACTTC.

V and J are TRBV5-4 and TRBJ1-3; D uncertain. Germline loops: CDR1 SGHNT, CDR2 YYREEE (reference sequence). This CDR3 has 14 amino acids. Trimming cost V 5 bases and J 0 bases, with 9 bases left between them. CDR3 residues: CASSHSNSGNTIYF. DNA of the CDR3: TGTGCCAGCAGTCACAGCAACTCTGGAAACACCATATATTTT.

This rearrangement joins TRBV27 to TRBJ2-5, with 12 bases identical to TRBD2. V trimming: 4 bases; J trimming: 5 bases; junction bases outside the gene matches: 8. The V gene's germline CDR1 is MNHEY and CDR2 SMNVEV (reference sequence). The CDR3 extends over 16 amino acids. This chain's CDR3 is CASSSPSGGAGETQYF. The CDR3 region has the DNA TGTGCCAGCAGTTCCCCTAGCGGGGGGGCGGGTGAGACCCAGTACTTC.

V gene TRBV5-4 combines with J gene TRBJ1-2, with 7 bases lining up with TRBD1. Losses at the gene ends were 4 bases for V and 4 bases for J; bases not matched to a gene: 7. The germline V gene has CDR1 SGHNT and CDR2 YYREEE (reference sequence). CDR3 length: 14 residues. Here the CDR3 reads CASSGRQGVYGYTF. CDR3 in DNA: TGTGCCAGCAGCGGGAGACAGGGCGTCTATGGCTACACCTTC.

The gene calls are TRBV18 and TRBJ2-5, with 8 bases aligning to TRBD2. The CDR3 length is 15 residues. V shed 2 bases, J shed 1 base, and the junction held 3 bases outside the gene matches. Germline values: CDR1 KGHSH, CDR2 LQKENI. The CDR3 region has the DNA TGTGCCAGCTCACCATTAGCGGGGATCCAAGAGACCCAGTACTTC. This sequence encodes CASSPLAGIQETQYF.

This clone occurred a few times. The J gene is TRBJ2-5, the V gene TRBV5-4; perhaps TRBD1 as D (6 bases). Trimming stripped 0 bases from V and 1 base from J, with 13 bases between. This CDR3 is built from 16 residues. CDR1 and CDR2 (germline): SGHNT, YYREEE (reference sequence). The CDR3: CASSLGDMGLQETQYF. CDR3 bases: TGTGCCAGCAGCTTGGGGGACATGGGCCTCCAAGAGACCCAGTACTTC.

The chain uses TRBV6-1 and TRBJ2-6, with 10 bases lining up with TRBD1. Germline CDR1 and CDR2: MNHNS and SASEGT. V shed 0 bases, J shed 4 bases, and the junction held 9 bases outside the gene matches. The CDR3 runs to 19 residues. Here the CDR3 reads CASSEALDRGQTGANVLTF. The CDR3 DNA reads TGTGCCAGCAGTGAAGCGCTTGACAGGGGGCAGACAGGGGCCAACGTCCTGACTTTC.

This clone was counted a single time. CDR3 region: CASCSPGTSGRETQYF. CDR3 DNA: TGTGCCAGCTGCTCCCCCGGGACTAGCGGGAGAGAGACCCAGTACTTC. This rearrangement joins TRBV5-4 to TRBJ2-5, with 14 bases identical to TRBD2. The trim removed 7 bases at V and 4 bases at J, leaving 9 bases unmatched. CDR1 is SGHNT and CDR2 is YYREEE in the germline V gene (reference sequence). This CDR3 has 16 amino acids.

This chain joins TRBV9 and TRBJ1-1; no clear D gene. Germline V gene sequence: CDR1 SGDLS, CDR2 YYNGEE. The CDR3 totals 14 residues. With 3 bases removed from V and 5 bases from J, the gap between germline ends came to 14 bases. DNA for the CDR3: TGTGCCAGCAGCGAGGAGGACGAGGGAACTGAAGCTTTCTTT. It is translated as CASSEEDEGTEAFF.

In this sample, this clone turned up a few times. The chain couples TRBV14 to TRBJ1-1; D ambiguous. CDR1 and CDR2 (germline): SGHDN, FVKESK. Trimming took 1 base from V and 3 from J, leaving 9 bases between them. The length of the CDR3 is 14 residues. The chain's CDR3 is CASSQANIHTEAFF. DNA for the CDR3: TGTGCCAGCAGCCAAGCGAACATCCACACTGAAGCTTTCTTT.

The V gene is TRBV28, the J gene TRBJ1-2, with 9 bases aligning to TRBD1. J gave up 5 bases and V 6 bases, and 4 bases lay outside the gene matches. This CDR3 contains 13 residues. Germline CDR1 is MDHEN and CDR2 is SYDVKM. CDR3 DNA: TGTGCCAGCAGGCCGACAGGGGGTTATGGCTACACCTTC. It is translated as CASRPTGGYGYTF.

V gene TRBV19 combines with J gene TRBJ1-1; D is uncertain. Germline V gene sequence: CDR1 LNHDA, CDR2 SQIVND (reference sequence). This CDR3 comprises 13 residues. Deletions cut 6 bases from V and 3 bases from J, with 11 bases between. The CDR3 sequence is CASREGLDTEAFF. The CDR3 DNA sequence: TGTGCCAGTAGGGAAGGATTGGACACTGAAGCTTTCTTT.

This chain links TRBV2 with TRBJ1-5; possible D gene TRBD1, 6 bases. Trimming removed 1 base at V and 7 bases at J, with 11 bases between. Germline V gene data show CDR1 as SNHLY and CDR2 as FYNNEI. The CDR3 runs 14 residues. CDR3 region: CASSEDRELQPQHF. CDR3 nucleotides: TGTGCCAGCAGTGAAGACAGGGAACTGCAGCCCCAGCATTTT.

The chain couples TRBV7-2 to TRBJ1-2; D is unresolved. Germline lookup yields CDR1 SGHTA and CDR2 FQGNSA. CDR3 size: 15 residues. The V end was cut by 1 base, the J end by 0 bases, with 9 bases between. CDR3 coding DNA: TGTGCCAGCAGCTTAGTAGACGGCCCTAACTATGGCTACACCTTC. It yields the protein CASSLVDGPNYGYTF.